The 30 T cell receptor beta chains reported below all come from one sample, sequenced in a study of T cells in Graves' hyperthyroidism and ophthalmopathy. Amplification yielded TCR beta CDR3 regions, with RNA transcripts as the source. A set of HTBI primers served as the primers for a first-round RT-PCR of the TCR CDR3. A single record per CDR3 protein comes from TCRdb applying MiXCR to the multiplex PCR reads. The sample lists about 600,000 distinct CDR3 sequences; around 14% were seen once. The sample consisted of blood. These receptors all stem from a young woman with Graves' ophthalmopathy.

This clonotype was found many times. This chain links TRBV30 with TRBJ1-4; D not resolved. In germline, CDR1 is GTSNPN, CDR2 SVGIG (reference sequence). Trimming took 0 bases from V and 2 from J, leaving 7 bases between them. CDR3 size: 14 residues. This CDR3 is CAWSVESTNEKLFF. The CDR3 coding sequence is TGTGCCTGGAGTGTAGAGTCGACTAATGAAAAACTGTTTTTT.

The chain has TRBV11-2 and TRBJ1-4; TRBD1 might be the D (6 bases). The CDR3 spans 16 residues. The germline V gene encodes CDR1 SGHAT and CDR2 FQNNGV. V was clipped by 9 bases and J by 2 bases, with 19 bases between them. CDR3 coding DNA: TGTGCCAGTACTCGGGGGGCCGGGGCGACTAATGAAAAACTGTTTTTT. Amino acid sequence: CASTRGAGATNEKLFF.

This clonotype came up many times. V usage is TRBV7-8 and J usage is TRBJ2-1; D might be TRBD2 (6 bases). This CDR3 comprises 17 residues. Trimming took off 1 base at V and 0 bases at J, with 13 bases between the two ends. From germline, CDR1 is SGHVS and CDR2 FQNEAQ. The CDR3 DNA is TGTGCCAGCAGCTTAGTGGAGGGGCGTAACTCCTACAATGAGCAGTTCTTC. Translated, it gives CASSLVEGRNSYNEQFF. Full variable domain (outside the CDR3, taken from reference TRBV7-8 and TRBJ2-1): GAGVSQSPRYKVAKRGQDVALRCDPISGHVSLFWYQQALGQGPEFLTYFQNEAQLDKSGLPSDRFFAERPEGSVSTLKIQRTQQEDSAVYLCASSLVEGRNSYNEQFFGPGTRLTVL.

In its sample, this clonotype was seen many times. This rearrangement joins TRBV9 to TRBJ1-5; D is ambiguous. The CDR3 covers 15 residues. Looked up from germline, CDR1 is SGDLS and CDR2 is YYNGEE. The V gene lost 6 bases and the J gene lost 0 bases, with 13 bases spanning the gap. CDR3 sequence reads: CASTTSADSNQPQHF. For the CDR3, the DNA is TGTGCCAGCACGACTTCAGCCGATAGCAATCAGCCCCAGCATTTT.

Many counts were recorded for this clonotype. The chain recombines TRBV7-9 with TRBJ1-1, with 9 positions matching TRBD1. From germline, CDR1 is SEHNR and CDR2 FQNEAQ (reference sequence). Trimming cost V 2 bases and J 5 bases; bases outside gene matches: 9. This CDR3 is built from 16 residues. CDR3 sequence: CASSLPGQGMRTEAFF. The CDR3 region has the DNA TGTGCCAGCAGCTTACCCGGACAGGGGATGAGAACTGAAGCTTTCTTT.

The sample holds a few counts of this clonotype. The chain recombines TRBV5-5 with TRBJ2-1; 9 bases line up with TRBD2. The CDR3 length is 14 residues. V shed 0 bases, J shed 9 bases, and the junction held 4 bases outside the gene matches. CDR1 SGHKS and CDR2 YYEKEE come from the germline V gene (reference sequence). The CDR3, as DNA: TGTGCCAGCAGCTTGGTTCTAGCGGGAAGTGAGCAGTTCTTC. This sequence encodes CASSLVLAGSEQFF.

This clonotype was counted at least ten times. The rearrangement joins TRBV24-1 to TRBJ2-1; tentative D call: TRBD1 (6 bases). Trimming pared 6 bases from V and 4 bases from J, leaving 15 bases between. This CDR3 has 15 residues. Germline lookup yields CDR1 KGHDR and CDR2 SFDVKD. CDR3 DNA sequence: TGTGCCACCAGTCACCCGACAGGAGCTTACAATGAGCAGTTCTTC. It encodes CATSHPTGAYNEQFF.

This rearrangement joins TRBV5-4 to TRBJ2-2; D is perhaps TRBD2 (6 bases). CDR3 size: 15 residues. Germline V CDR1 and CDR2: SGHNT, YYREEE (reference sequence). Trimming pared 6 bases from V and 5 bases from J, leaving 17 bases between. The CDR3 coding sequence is TGTGCCAGCAAGGGCGGGGTGCCAGGAACCGGGGAGCTGTTTTTT. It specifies CASKGGVPGTGELFF.

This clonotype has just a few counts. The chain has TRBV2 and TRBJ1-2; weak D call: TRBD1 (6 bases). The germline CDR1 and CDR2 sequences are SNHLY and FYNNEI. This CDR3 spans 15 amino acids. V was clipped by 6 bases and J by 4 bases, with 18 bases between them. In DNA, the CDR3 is TGTGCCAGCAGGCCTCAGGAGGGGGAAGTCTATGGCTACACCTTC. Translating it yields CASRPQEGEVYGYTF.

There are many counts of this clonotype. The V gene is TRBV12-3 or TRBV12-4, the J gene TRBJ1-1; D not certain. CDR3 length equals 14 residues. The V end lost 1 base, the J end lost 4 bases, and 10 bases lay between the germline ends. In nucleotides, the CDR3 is TGTGCCAGCAGTTTAGGAGGGTTGCTCACTGAAGCTTTCTTT. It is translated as CASSLGGLLTEAFF.

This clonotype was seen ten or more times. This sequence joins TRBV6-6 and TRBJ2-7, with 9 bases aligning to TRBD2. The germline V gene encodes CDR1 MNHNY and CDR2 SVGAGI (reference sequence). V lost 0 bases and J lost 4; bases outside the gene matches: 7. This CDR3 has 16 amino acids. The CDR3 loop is CASSYSSSGSGYEQYF. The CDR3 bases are TGTGCCAGCAGTTACTCCAGTAGCGGGAGCGGGTACGAGCAGTACTTC.

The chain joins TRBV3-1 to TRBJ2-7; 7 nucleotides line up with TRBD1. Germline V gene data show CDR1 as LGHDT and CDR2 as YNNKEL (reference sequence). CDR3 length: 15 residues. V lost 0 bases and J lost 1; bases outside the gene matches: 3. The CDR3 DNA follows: TGTGCCAGCAGCCAAGAGACGGACAGGTCCTACGAGCAGTACTTC. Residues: CASSQETDRSYEQYF.

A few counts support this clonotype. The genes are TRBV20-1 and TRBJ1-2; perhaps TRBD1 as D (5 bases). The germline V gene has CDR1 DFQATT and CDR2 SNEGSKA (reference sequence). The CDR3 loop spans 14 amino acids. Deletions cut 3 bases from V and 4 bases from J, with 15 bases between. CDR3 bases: TGCAGTGCTAGGGAAAACCGGGACGGCTATGGCTACACCTTC. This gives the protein CSARENRDGYGYTF.

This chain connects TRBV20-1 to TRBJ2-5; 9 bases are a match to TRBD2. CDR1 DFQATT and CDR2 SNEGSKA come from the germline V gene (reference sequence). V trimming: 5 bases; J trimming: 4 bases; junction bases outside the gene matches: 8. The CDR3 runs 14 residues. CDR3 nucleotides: TGCAGTGCTTGGCGACTAGCGGAGATAGAGACCCAGTACTTC. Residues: CSAWRLAEIETQYF.

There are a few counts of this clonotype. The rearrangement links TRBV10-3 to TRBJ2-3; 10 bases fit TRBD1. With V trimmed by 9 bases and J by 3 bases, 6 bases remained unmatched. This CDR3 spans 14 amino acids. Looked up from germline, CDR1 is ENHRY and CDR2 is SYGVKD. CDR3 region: CAILDRGRTDTQYF. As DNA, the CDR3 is TGTGCCATACTTGACAGGGGGCGGACAGATACGCAGTATTTT.

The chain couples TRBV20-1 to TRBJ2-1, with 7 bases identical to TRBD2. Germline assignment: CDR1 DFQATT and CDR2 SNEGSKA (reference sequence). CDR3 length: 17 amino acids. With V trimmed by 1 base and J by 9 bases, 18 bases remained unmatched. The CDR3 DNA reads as TGCAGTGCTAGAGTTCCAGGGCTAGCGGAACCCGGGCCTGAGCAGTTCTTC. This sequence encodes CSARVPGLAEPGPEQFF.

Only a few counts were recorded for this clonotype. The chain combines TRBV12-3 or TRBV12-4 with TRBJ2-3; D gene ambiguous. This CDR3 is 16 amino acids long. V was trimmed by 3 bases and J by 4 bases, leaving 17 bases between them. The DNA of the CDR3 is TGTGCCAGCAGTTTTTTGGAATTCCAAGAACCAGATACGCAGTATTTT. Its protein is CASSFLEFQEPDTQYF.

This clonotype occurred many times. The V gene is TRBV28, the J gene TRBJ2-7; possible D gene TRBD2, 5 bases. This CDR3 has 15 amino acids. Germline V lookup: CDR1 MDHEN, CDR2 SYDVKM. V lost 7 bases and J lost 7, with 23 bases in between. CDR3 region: CASTPAEALVSEQYF. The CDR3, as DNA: TGTGCCAGCACTCCCGCGGAGGCCCTAGTTTCGGAGCAGTACTTC. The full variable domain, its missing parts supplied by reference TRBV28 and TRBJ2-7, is DVKVTQSSRYLVKRTGEKVFLECVQDMDHENMFWYRQDPGLGLRLIYFSYDVKMKEKGDIPEGYSVSREKKERFSLILESASTNQTSMYLCASTPAEALVSEQYFGPGTRLTVT.

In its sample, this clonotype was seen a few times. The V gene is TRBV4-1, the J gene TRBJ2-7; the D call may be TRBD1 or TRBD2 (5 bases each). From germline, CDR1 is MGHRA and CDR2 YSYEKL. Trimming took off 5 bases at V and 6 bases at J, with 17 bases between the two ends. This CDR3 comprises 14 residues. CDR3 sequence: CASSSTGTRGEQYF. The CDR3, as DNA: TGCGCCAGCAGCTCAACCGGGACCCGCGGCGAGCAGTACTTC.

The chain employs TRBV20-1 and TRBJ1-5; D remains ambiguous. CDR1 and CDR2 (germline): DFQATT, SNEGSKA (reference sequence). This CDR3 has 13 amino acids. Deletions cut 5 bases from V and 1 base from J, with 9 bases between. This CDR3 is CSARTRSNQPQHF. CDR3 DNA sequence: TGCAGTGCTCGAACCCGGAGCAATCAGCCCCAGCATTTT.

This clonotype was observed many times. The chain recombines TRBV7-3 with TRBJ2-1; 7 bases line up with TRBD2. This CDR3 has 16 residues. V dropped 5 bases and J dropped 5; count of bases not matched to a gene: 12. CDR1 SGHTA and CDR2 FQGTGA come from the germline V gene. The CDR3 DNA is TGTGCCAGCAGCCCCCGTCCCGGGGGAGGGAACAATGAGCAGTTCTTC. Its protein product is CASSPRPGGGNNEQFF. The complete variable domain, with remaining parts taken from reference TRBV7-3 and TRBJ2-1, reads GAGVSQTPSNKVTEKGKYVELRCDPISGHTALYWYRQSLGQGPEFLIYFQGTGAADDSGLPNDRFFAVRPEGSVSTLKIQRTERGDSAVYLCASSPRPGGGNNEQFFGPGTRLTVL.

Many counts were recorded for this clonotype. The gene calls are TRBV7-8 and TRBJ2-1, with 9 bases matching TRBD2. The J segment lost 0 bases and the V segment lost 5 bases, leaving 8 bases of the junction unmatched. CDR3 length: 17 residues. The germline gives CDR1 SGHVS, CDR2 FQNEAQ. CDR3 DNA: TGTGCCAGCAGCCCCCGATTTAGCGGGAGCTCCTACAATGAGCAGTTCTTC. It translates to CASSPRFSGSSYNEQFF.

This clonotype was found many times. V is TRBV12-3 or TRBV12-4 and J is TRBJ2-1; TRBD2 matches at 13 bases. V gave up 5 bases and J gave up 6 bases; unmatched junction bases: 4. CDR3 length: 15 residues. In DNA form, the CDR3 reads TGTGCCAGCAGTCCCGGGACTAGCGGGGCCAATGAGCAGTTCTTC. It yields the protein CASSPGTSGANEQFF.

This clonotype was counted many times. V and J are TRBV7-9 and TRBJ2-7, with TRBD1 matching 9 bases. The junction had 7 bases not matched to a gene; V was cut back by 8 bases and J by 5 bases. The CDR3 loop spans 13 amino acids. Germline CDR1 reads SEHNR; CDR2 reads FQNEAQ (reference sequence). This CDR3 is CASAWGQGNEQYF. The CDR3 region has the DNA TGTGCCAGCGCTTGGGGACAGGGTAACGAGCAGTACTTC.

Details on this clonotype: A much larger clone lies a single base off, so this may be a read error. This CDR3 reads CASSESEGTQYF. DNA for the CDR3: TGTGCCAGCAGTGAGTCGGAGGGGACCCAGTACTTC. The chain employs TRBV6-2 or TRBV6-3 and TRBJ2-5; possibly TRBD2 for D (6 bases). CDR3 length: 12 amino acids. CDR1 is MNHEY, CDR2 SVGEGT, per germline. V lost 5 bases and J lost 7, with 11 bases in between.

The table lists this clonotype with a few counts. CDR3: CSARVGGAGGDYGYTF. The DNA for the CDR3 is TGCAGTGCTAGAGTGGGCGGGGCAGGGGGGGACTATGGCTACACCTTC. The chain uses TRBV20-1 and TRBJ1-2; 7 nucleotides align to TRBD1. Germline loops: CDR1 DFQATT, CDR2 SNEGSKA (reference sequence). This CDR3 spans 16 amino acids. V was clipped by 1 base and J by 3 bases; unmatched bases: 11.

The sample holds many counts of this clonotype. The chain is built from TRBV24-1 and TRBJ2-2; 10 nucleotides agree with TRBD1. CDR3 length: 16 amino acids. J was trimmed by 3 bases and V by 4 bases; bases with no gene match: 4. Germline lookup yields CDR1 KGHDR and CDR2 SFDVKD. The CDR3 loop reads CATSDRTGGYTGELFF. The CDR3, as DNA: TGTGCCACCAGTGACCGGACAGGGGGGTACACCGGGGAGCTGTTTTTT.

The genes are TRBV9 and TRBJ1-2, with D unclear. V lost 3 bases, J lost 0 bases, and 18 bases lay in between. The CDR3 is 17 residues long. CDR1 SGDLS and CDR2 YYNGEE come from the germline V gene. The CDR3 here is CASSERSDGKTNYGYTF. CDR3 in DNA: TGTGCCAGCAGCGAGCGATCGGACGGGAAAACTAACTATGGCTACACCTTC.

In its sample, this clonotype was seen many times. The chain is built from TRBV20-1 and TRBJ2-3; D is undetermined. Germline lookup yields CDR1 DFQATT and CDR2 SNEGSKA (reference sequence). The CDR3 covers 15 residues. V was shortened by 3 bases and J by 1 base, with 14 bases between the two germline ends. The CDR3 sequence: CSASGRPGRTDTQYF. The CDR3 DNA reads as TGCAGTGCTAGTGGCAGGCCTGGCCGCACAGATACGCAGTATTTT.

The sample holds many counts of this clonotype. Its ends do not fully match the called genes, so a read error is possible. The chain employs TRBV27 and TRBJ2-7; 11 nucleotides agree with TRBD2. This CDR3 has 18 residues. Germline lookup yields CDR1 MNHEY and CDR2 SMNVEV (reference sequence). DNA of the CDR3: TGTGCCAGCAGTCTATCGTGGCTAGCGGGAGGCCTCTCCTACGAGCAGTACTTC. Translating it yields CASSLSWLAGGLSYEQYF.